The T cell receptor beta chain under discussion was sequenced for a study of cytomegalovirus exposure and HLA in healthy donors. Points on this clone: Its cognate antigen is unknown.

Study results and caveats: It was reported that TCR beta sequences correctly inferred the HLA-A and HLA-B alleles for most subjects. Later on, a genetic analysis was performed. It linked a missense variant in DCLRE1C with V- and J-gene trimming of TCR beta. Being productive about 87% or about 30% of the time was typical of most TCR beta V segments in an earlier analysis.

The CDR3 covers 16 residues. Losses at the gene ends were 2 bases for V and 2 bases for J; bases not matched to a gene: 5. Germline CDR1 is MGHRA and CDR2 is YSYEKL. Those who donated were healthy bone marrow donors. PCR amplification relied on 60 Vbeta primers (plus 13 Jbeta primers). The repertoire was sequenced with immunoSEQ multiplex PCR; TCRdb's copy has only in-frame clones and lacks some. Among 170,000 or so clones listed, about 80% were seen once. The receptor comes from a woman in her 30s in good health and CMV-seropositive. Sequencing was performed on PBMCs. This rearrangement joins TRBV4-1 to TRBJ2-5; TRBD2 matches 10 bases. The CDR3 coding sequence is TGCGCCAGCAGCCAATTATTGACTAGCGGGCAAGAGACCCAGTACTTC. It translates to CASSQLLTSGQETQYF.